A selection of T cell receptor beta chains follows, all from one sample in a study of response to subunit inactivated influenza vaccine. MiXCR was run by TCRdb on the RT-PCR reads, yielding one entry per CDR3 protein. Of around 320,000 distinct CDR3 sequences in the sample, 22% are singletons; the top ten hold 10%. The source was PBMCs from blood, collected less than 22 months after vaccination. These receptors originate from a man aged 50 to 69 who received an inactivated influenza vaccine. CDR3s include the opening cysteine and the closing phenylalanine or tryptophan. The D gene is left open where the match is weak. A clone size is listed for some rows: how often the clone was seen (once, few, many), or a class if it is expanded.

J	D	size	V	CDR3	DNA
TRBJ1-5	TRBD1	NA	TRBV18	CASSPTGASNQPQHF	TGTGCCAGCTCACCGACAGGGGCTAGCAATCAGCCCCAGCATTTT
TRBJ1-5	TRBD1	few	TRBV10-3	CAISPTGANQPQHF	TGTGCCATCAGCCCGACAGGGGCAAATCAGCCCCAGCATTTT
TRBJ2-5	NA	few	TRBV5-1	CASSLLGGPQETQYF	TGCGCCAGCAGCTTGTTGGGGGGGCCGCAAGAGACCCAGTACTTC
TRBJ1-2	NA	few	TRBV25-1	CASSSRQVGNYGYTF	TGTGCCAGCAGCAGTAGGCAAGTGGGTAACTATGGCTACACCTTC
TRBJ2-7	NA	few	TRBV10-3	CAISESMAGKYEQYF	TGTGCCATCAGTGAGTCGATGGCAGGGAAATACGAGCAGTACTTC
TRBJ2-2	TRBD1	few	TRBV14	CASSQGTGAPANTGELFF	TGTGCCAGCAGCCAAGGGACAGGGGCCCCCGCGAACACCGGGGAGCTGTTTTTT
TRBJ1-4	NA	many	TRBV12-3/TRBV12-4	CASTTGARDNNEKLFF	TGTGCCAGCACCACTGGGGCCCGGGACAACAATGAAAAACTGTTTTTT
TRBJ2-7	NA	NA	TRBV5-5	CASSYLGQPYEQYF	TGTGCCAGCAGCTACCTCGGGCAGCCCTACGAGCAGTACTTC
TRBJ2-7	TRBD2	NA	TRBV6-5	CATRTSGGEQYF	TGTGCCACCAGGACTAGCGGGGGTGAGCAGTACTTC
TRBJ1-2	NA	few	TRBV7-8	CASSLEVDYYGYTF	TGTGCCAGCAGCTTAGAGGTGGACTACTATGGCTACACCTTC
TRBJ2-1	TRBD1	NA	TRBV29-1	CSVASGTAYNEQFF	TGCAGCGTTGCGTCCGGGACAGCTTACAATGAGCAGTTCTTC
TRBJ2-1	TRBD1	once	TRBV9	CASGRQGAGEQFF	TGTGCCAGCGGCCGACAGGGGGCGGGAGAGCAGTTCTTC
TRBJ1-2	NA	NA	TRBV5-1	CASSLSRSGGYGYTF	TGCGCCAGCAGCTTGAGTCGGAGTGGCGGGTATGGCTACACCTTC
TRBJ1-2	TRBD1	many	TRBV12-3/TRBV12-4	CASSLAPQGAKGYTF	TGTGCCAGCAGTTTGGCCCCACAGGGGGCGAAGGGCTACACCTTC
TRBJ2-5	NA	few	TRBV29-1	CSVLGETQYF	TGCAGCGTCCTCGGTGAGACCCAGTACTTC
TRBJ2-7	NA	few	TRBV7-2	CASSLPTGSLRYEQYF	TGTGCCAGCAGCTTACCGACCGGGTCCCTACGATACGAGCAGTACTTC
TRBJ1-6	NA	few	TRBV27	CASNRRGSPLHF	TGTGCCAGCAATAGGAGGGGCTCACCCCTCCACTTT
TRBJ2-7	NA	NA	TRBV7-9	CASSFKGGRDRSYEQYF	TGTGCCAGCAGCTTTAAGGGCGGTCGGGACCGCTCCTACGAGCAGTACTTC
TRBJ1-2	NA	few	TRBV29-1	CSVDGLSSEYGYTF	TGCAGCGTTGACGGCCTCTCCTCTGAATATGGCTACACCTTC
TRBJ1-5	TRBD1	many	TRBV4-2	CASSPETGPKQPQHF	TGTGCCAGCAGCCCAGAGACAGGGCCCAAGCAGCCCCAGCATTTT
TRBJ2-7	TRBD1	NA	TRBV2	CASSDRGTYEQYF	TGTGCCAGCAGTGACAGGGGGACCTACGAGCAGTACTTC
TRBJ1-2	NA	few	TRBV5-5	CASSLGGAANYGYTF	TGTGCCAGCAGCTTGGGGGGGGCGGCTAACTATGGCTACACCTTC
TRBJ1-2	NA	few	TRBV24-1	CATSGGVGYTF	TGTGCCACCAGCGGAGGCGTGGGCTACACCTTC
TRBJ1-6	NA	NA	TRBV10-3	CAISGGWGDSPLHF	TGTGCCATCAGTGGAGGGTGGGGGGATTCACCCCTCCACTTT
TRBJ2-6	TRBD1	NA	TRBV10-3	CAISSGDRGSGANVLTF	TGTGCCATCAGCTCGGGGGACAGGGGATCTGGGGCCAACGTCCTGACTTTC
TRBJ2-7	NA	NA	TRBV7-9	CASSAHKLGFEQYF	TGTGCCAGCAGCGCCCACAAGTTGGGGTTCGAGCAGTACTTC
TRBJ1-2	TRBD1	few	TRBV6-1	CASKEGQLYGYTF	TGTGCCAGCAAGGAGGGACAGCTCTATGGCTACACCTTC
TRBJ2-1	NA	few	TRBV13	CASSLVQGTPTDEQFF	TGTGCCAGCAGCTTAGTCCAGGGGACACCTACAGATGAGCAGTTCTTC
TRBJ1-1	TRBD1	NA	TRBV7-2	CASKRDSLNTEAFF	TGTGCCAGTAAGAGGGACAGCTTGAACACTGAAGCTTTCTTT
TRBJ1-1	NA	many	TRBV5-1	CASSLDLNTEAFF	TGCGCCAGCAGCTTGGATTTGAACACTGAAGCTTTCTTT
TRBJ2-2	NA	NA	TRBV4-1	CASSQGVTISTTGELFF	TGCGCCAGCAGCCAAGGGGTGACAATTTCCACCACCGGGGAGCTGTTTTTT
TRBJ2-6	NA	NA	TRBV28	CASSSTGTPYSGANVLTF	TGTGCCAGCAGCTCTACCGGGACACCCTACTCTGGGGCCAACGTCCTGACTTTC
TRBJ2-7	NA	NA	TRBV27	CASSPMTASYEQYF	TGTGCCAGCAGTCCTATGACAGCCTCCTACGAGCAGTACTTC
TRBJ1-2	TRBD1	many	TRBV24-1	CATSDLTGSGYTF	TGTGCCACCAGTGACCTGACAGGGTCTGGCTACACCTTC
TRBJ1-2	TRBD1	few	TRBV5-6	CASRFQGQGVSGYTF	TGTGCCAGCAGATTCCAGGGACAGGGGGTTTCTGGCTACACCTTC
TRBJ1-1	TRBD1	few	TRBV19	CASSHRDRPAEAFF	TGTGCCAGTAGTCATCGGGACAGGCCGGCTGAAGCTTTCTTT
TRBJ2-2	NA	NA	TRBV9	CASSVGRGATINTGELFF	TGTGCCAGCAGCGTAGGAAGAGGGGCCACTATTAACACCGGGGAGCTGTTTTTT
TRBJ1-5	TRBD1	NA	TRBV24-1	CATSDPGQGSNQPQHF	TGTGCCACCAGTGATCCGGGACAGGGCTCCAATCAGCCCCAGCATTTT
TRBJ2-2	NA	many	TRBV29-1	CNPRDGNTGELFF	TGCAACCCACGGGACGGGAACACCGGGGAGCTGTTTTTT
TRBJ2-7	NA	NA	TRBV7-6	CASSLRSAVSSYEQYF	TGTGCCAGCAGCTTACGTTCTGCGGTTAGCTCCTACGAGCAGTACTTC
TRBJ1-2	NA	few	TRBV29-1	CSVETGPWGYTF	TGCAGCGTTGAAACAGGGCCGTGGGGCTACACCTTC
TRBJ1-3	NA	few	TRBV3-1	CASSQVTGDTIYF	TGTGCCAGCAGCCAAGTAACCGGGGACACCATATATTTT
TRBJ2-7	TRBD1	NA	TRBV28	CASSPLQGATPYEQYF	TGTGCCAGCAGTCCACTCCAGGGGGCTACTCCCTACGAGCAGTACTTC
TRBJ1-3	NA	NA	TRBV7-9	CAVTGEDGNTIYF	TGTGCCGTCACGGGGGAAGATGGAAACACCATATATTTT